The rows below give T cell receptor beta chains drawn from one sample of a study of blood T cell repertoires in COVID-19. This table comes from immunoSEQ multiplex PCR, and its TCRdb copy is limited to in-frame clones, with some not included. The sample has about 80,000 clones, about 78% seen once. Sample: peripheral blood. The receptors originated from a human donor in a cohort sampled during active COVID-19. The CDR3 runs from the conserved cysteine through the conserved F or W. The order of the fields is J gene, clone size, D gene, V gene, CDR3 DNA, CDR3 protein. The D gene is left open where the match is weak. Clone size is stated in some rows and not others, as once, few, many or a class when expanded.

TRBJ2-1,.,TRBD2,TRBV28,TGTGCCGGGGGACTAGCGGGGACTGAGCAGTTCTTC,CAGGLAGTEQFF
TRBJ2-3,once,TRBD2,TRBV7-9,TGTGCCAGCAGCGCAGGCCGGACTAGCGGTGGGGATACGCAGTATTTT,CASSAGRTSGGDTQYF
TRBJ2-5,.,.,TRBV30,TGTGCCTGGACTCCCGGGACTCAAGAGACCCAGTACTTC,CAWTPGTQETQYF
TRBJ2-2,.,.,TRBV2,TGTGCCAGCAAAAGGGACGGGAGCGGGGAGCTGTTTTTT,CASKRDGSGELFF
TRBJ1-4,.,TRBD1,TRBV5-1,TGCGCCAGCAGCTTGAACGGGACAGGGGAGGGGGCAACTAATGAAAAACTGTTTTTT,CASSLNGTGEGATNEKLFF
TRBJ2-1,.,TRBD1,TRBV5-6,TGTGCCAGCAGCTTGTCCGGGACAGGGTTAGTGGATGAGCAGTTCTTC,CASSLSGTGLVDEQFF
TRBJ2-1,.,TRBD2,TRBV10-3,TGTGCCATCAGTACGACTAGCTCCACCTACAATGAGCAGTTCTTC,CAISTTSSTYNEQFF
TRBJ2-3,.,TRBD2,TRBV5-1,TGCGCCAGCAGCTCTCCTACCGGGACTAGCGGGGGCTACACAGATACGCAGTATTTT,CASSSPTGTSGGYTDTQYF
TRBJ1-3,.,TRBD1,TRBV18,TGTGCCAGCTCATCGGACAGGCTCTCCTCTGGAAACACCATATATTTT,CASSSDRLSSGNTIYF
TRBJ2-1,.,TRBD2,TRBV27,TGTGCCAGCGGAATAACTAGCGGGCTCTACAATGAGCAGTTCTTC,CASGITSGLYNEQFF
TRBJ1-1,.,.,TRBV5-4,TGTGCCAGCAGCTTGGCTTCGGAGGGCATCACTGAAGCTTTCTTT,CASSLASEGITEAFF
TRBJ2-1,.,.,TRBV6-5,TGTGCCAGCAGTTTCTCCCCTTCAGGTGAGCAGTTCTTC,CASSFSPSGEQFF
TRBJ2-3,.,TRBD1,TRBV28,TGTGCCAGCAGTTTTACGACAGGGGTGAGGGATACGCAGTATTTT,CASSFTTGVRDTQYF
TRBJ1-1,.,.,TRBV11-3,TGTGCCAGCAGCTTAGGAGGGGGGGTTTTGGGTGAAGCTTTCTTT,CASSLGGGVLGEAFF
TRBJ1-3,.,.,TRBV7-2,TGTGCCAGCAGCTCTCGTAGCTCTGGAAACACCATATATTTT,CASSSRSSGNTIYF
TRBJ1-2,.,TRBD1,TRBV2,TGTGCCAGCGGGGGGAGACAGGGGGCAAACTATGGCTACACCTTC,CASGGRQGANYGYTF
TRBJ2-3,once,.,TRBV4-1,TGCGCCAGCAGCCAAGTAGGCAGCGCAGATACGCAGTATTTT,CASSQVGSADTQYF
TRBJ2-7,.,TRBD1,TRBV7-9,TGTGCCAGCAGCTTTACAGGGGTCCCCCCCTACGAGCAGTACTTC,CASSFTGVPPYEQYF
TRBJ2-3,few,.,TRBV9,TGTGCCAGCAGCCCTATAGCCCGGGAGAGGGCAGATACGCAGTATTTT,CASSPIARERADTQYF
TRBJ1-1,.,.,TRBV29-1,TGCAGCGTTGAAAGGGCAAGAGACAGTATCATGAACACTGAAGCTTTCTTT,CSVERARDSIMNTEAFF
TRBJ2-3,.,.,TRBV11-2,TGTGCCAGCAGCCCGTCGGTCACAGATACGCAGTATTTT,CASSPSVTDTQYF
TRBJ2-7,.,TRBD1,TRBV27,TGTGCCAGCAGTTTCACAGGGGGCGGCGAGCAGTACTTC,CASSFTGGGEQYF
TRBJ1-1,.,.,TRBV20-1,TGCAGTGCTAGACGCAGCGAGGCTTTCTTT,CSARRSEAFF
TRBJ2-2,.,.,TRBV5-4,TGTGCCAGCAGCTACGGCACCGGGGAGCTGTTTTTT,CASSYGTGELFF
TRBJ1-2,.,.,TRBV30,TGTGCCTGGAGTGTAGGGGCAGGGCGAGACTATGGCTACACCTTC,CAWSVGAGRDYGYTF
TRBJ1-1,.,.,TRBV14,TGTGCCAGCAGCCATCCCGGAGGTCTGAACACTGAAGCTTTCTTT,CASSHPGGLNTEAFF
TRBJ2-3,.,TRBD1,TRBV14,TGTGCCAGCAGCCAGGTCCGGGACAGTGGAAGATTTACTAGCACAGATACGCAGTATTTT,CASSQVRDSGRFTSTDTQYF
TRBJ1-1,.,.,TRBV5-1,TGCGCCAGCAGCTTGGAACAGGGATGGACTGAAGCTTTCTTT,CASSLEQGWTEAFF
TRBJ2-1,.,.,TRBV24-1,TGTGCCACCAGATCGAACAGGGTAGGGTACAATGAGCAGTTCTTC,CATRSNRVGYNEQFF
TRBJ1-2,.,.,TRBV12-3/TRBV12-4,TGTGCCAGCAGTTCAGGGAAAGTTTGGGGCTACACCTTC,CASSSGKVWGYTF
TRBJ1-1,.,.,TRBV24-1,TGTGCCACCCGCGGTTTAGGACAAGCTACTGAAGCTTTCTTT,CATRGLGQATEAFF
TRBJ2-1,.,.,TRBV24-1,TGTGCCACCAGTGATTTTGAAGAGGTGAATGAGCAGTTCTTC,CATSDFEEVNEQFF
TRBJ1-2,once,.,TRBV6-5,TGTGCCAGCCTGTTCTATGGGGGGTTCTATGGCTACACCTTC,CASLFYGGFYGYTF
TRBJ2-1,few,.,TRBV28,TGTGCCAGCAGTTCTCTCGATGAGCAGTTCTTC,CASSSLDEQFF
TRBJ2-2,.,TRBD2,TRBV10-3,TGTGCCATCAGTGACGTAGCGGGAGGGTATACCGGGGAGCTGTTTTTT,CAISDVAGGYTGELFF
TRBJ2-7,.,TRBD1,TRBV7-6,TGTGCCAGCAGCCAAACCTCGACAGGGTACGAGCAGTACTTC,CASSQTSTGYEQYF
TRBJ2-3,.,.,TRBV9,TGTGCCAGCAGCGTAGATGGACTGACAGATACGCAGTATTTT,CASSVDGLTDTQYF